Each of the 4 T cell receptor beta chains below was sequenced from the same sample in a study of T-cell reconstitution after alpha-beta-depleted transplantation in children. Unique molecular identifiers featured in how the TCRbeta library was prepared. Each CDR3 protein gets one entry after TCRdb re-called the PCR reads with MiXCR. This sample yields some 450,000 distinct CDR3 sequences, of which about 40% are seen a single time; approximately 30% belongs to the top ten. Sequencing used PBMCs, obtained before TCRalphabeta/CD19-depleted stem cell transplant. Receptors originate from a girl aged 2 to 10 with aplastic anemia, due to receive a stem cell transplant.

This clonotype was seen many times. The gene calls are TRBV29-1 and TRBJ2-1; D is ambiguous. CDR1 and CDR2 (germline): SQVTM, ANQGSEA. The germline V and J ends were trimmed by 4 bases and 0 bases, with 13 bases remaining between them. The CDR3 runs to 15 residues. CDR3: CSVGLLSSSYNEQFF. CDR3 in DNA: TGCAGCGTTGGTTTACTATCGAGCTCCTACAATGAGCAGTTCTTC.

The chain joins TRBV6-5 to TRBJ1-5; TRBD1 agrees at 8 bases. Germline lookup yields CDR1 MNHEY and CDR2 SVGAGI. This CDR3 has 18 residues. Germline trimming cut 0 bases from V and 0 bases from J; bases unmatched to any gene: 7. For the CDR3, the DNA is TGTGCCAGCAGTTACTCGGCAGGGGGCGCTTATAGCAATCAGCCCCAGCATTTT. Its translation is CASSYSAGGAYSNQPQHF.

This clonotype was counted a few times. This chain joins TRBV6-1 and TRBJ2-6, with a weak D call TRBD1 (5 bases). This CDR3 contains 17 residues. V lost 6 bases, J lost 1 base, and 16 bases lay in between. Germline V CDR1 and CDR2: MNHNS, SASEGT. In DNA, the CDR3 is TGTGCCAGCAGCCCCCTCCCCCCAGGGTCTGGGGCCAACGTCCTGACTTTC. This encodes CASSPLPPGSGANVLTF.

This clonotype has ten or more counts. Here the CDR3 reads CASSKLNTGELFF. In nucleotides, the CDR3 is TGTGCCAGCAGTAAACTTAACACCGGGGAGCTGTTTTTT. The chain employs TRBV27 and TRBJ2-2; D ambiguous. The V end lost 5 bases, the J end lost 2 bases, and 6 bases lay between the germline ends. The CDR3 has 13 amino acids. CDR1 is MNHEY and CDR2 is SMNVEV in the germline V gene (reference sequence).